These T cell receptor beta chains were read from a single sample in a study of T-cell memory formation after mild COVID-19. MiXCR, run by TCRdb on the 5' RACE reads, gives a single entry per CDR3 protein. The sample yields roughly 130,000 distinct CDR3 sequences, about 17% seen once. Specimen: PBMCs or a T cell subset sorted from them (not recorded which). These receptors came from a man younger than 35 who had mild COVID-19 (a few samples of this study predate the infection). Cell type and time point are not known. Both conserved end residues are part of each CDR3. D genes are given only for firm matches. Expanded clones get a size class; other rows say once, few or many, or leave the size out.

size | J | V | D | DNA | CDR3
NA | TRBJ2-1 | TRBV7-6 | TRBD2 | TGTGCCAGCAGCAGAAGGACTAGCCCGCAGAACGAGCAGTTCTTC | CASSRRTSPQNEQFF
few | TRBJ2-3 | TRBV7-2 | TRBD2 | TGTGCCAGCAGCTTCTCAGCGGGAGGGGATACGCAGTATTTT | CASSFSAGGDTQYF
few | TRBJ1-4 | TRBV12-3/TRBV12-4 | TRBD1 | TGTGCCAGCAGTTTCCTTCCGGGACAGAGCAAGGGGAGTGAAAAACTGTTTTTT | CASSFLPGQSKGSEKLFF
few | TRBJ2-2 | TRBV19 | NA | TGTGCCAGTAGTATAGATCTCGGGGCCGGGGAGCTGTTTTTT | CASSIDLGAGELFF
few | TRBJ2-2 | TRBV4-3 | TRBD2 | TGCGCCAGCAGCCAAGAGGGGAACCGAGCGGGGGGGTGGAACACCGGGGAGCTGTTTTTT | CASSQEGNRAGGWNTGELFF
NA | TRBJ2-3 | TRBV10-3 | NA | TGTGCCATCAGTGAGTCCGGGGTGGATACGCAGTATTTT | CAISESGVDTQYF
NA | TRBJ1-2 | TRBV7-2 | TRBD1 | TGTGCCAGCAGCACCGGACAGGGGGGTATGGGCTACACCTTC | CASSTGQGGMGYTF
NA | TRBJ2-3 | TRBV5-6 | NA | TGTGCCAGCAGCTTGAAGGGTTCTATCGCTTCGAGCACAGATACGCAGTATTTT | CASSLKGSIASSTDTQYF
few | TRBJ2-5 | TRBV9 | NA | TGTGCCAGCAGCGTATCACTGCAGGGTCAAGAGACCCAGTACTTC | CASSVSLQGQETQYF
NA | TRBJ2-5 | TRBV5-1 | NA | TGCGCCAGCAGCTCCGCGGGCTCGATAGAGACCCAGTACTTC | CASSSAGSIETQYF
few | TRBJ2-3 | TRBV20-1 | TRBD1 | TGCAGTGCTAGAGACCTGACAGGGCCGGGAGATACGCAGTATTTT | CSARDLTGPGDTQYF
NA | TRBJ1-2 | TRBV7-2 | TRBD1 | TGTGCCAGCAGCTCCGGGACAGGGTACTATGGCTACACCTTC | CASSSGTGYYGYTF
few | TRBJ2-3 | TRBV5-4 | TRBD2 | TGTGCCAGCAGCCGAACTAGCGGGGGACAAGATACGCAGTATTTT | CASSRTSGGQDTQYF
many | TRBJ2-2 | TRBV6-2/TRBV6-3 | TRBD1 | TGTGCCAGCGTGGGACAGCACACCGGGGAGCTGTTTTTT | CASVGQHTGELFF
NA | TRBJ2-1 | TRBV3-1 | NA | TGTGCCAGCAGTGCAACCGGGATCGAGAGGGTCTTC | CASSATGIERVF
few | TRBJ1-1 | TRBV6-5 | NA | TGTGCCAGCAGTTACTCTTCGGGTGCTTTCTTT | CASSYSSGAFF
NA | TRBJ1-6 | TRBV7-2 | NA | TGTGCCAGCAGCTCCGACTATTCACCCCTCCACTTT | CASSSDYSPLHF
NA | TRBJ2-7 | TRBV5-1 | TRBD2 | TGCGCCAGCAGCCCCCCGGGACTAGGGAGCTCCTACGAGCAGTACTTC | CASSPPGLGSSYEQYF